The 2 T cell receptor beta chains reported below all come from one sample, sequenced in a study of PD-1 blockade in classical Hodgkin lymphoma (dated by TCRdb to the early 2020s). The label giving this sample's time point can be read as: newly diagnosed, previously untreated cHL patient sample. Using a Miltenyi CD8+ T cell isolation kit, CD8+ T cells were purified from thawed PBMCs through magnetic negative selection. Libraries came from the immunoSEQ multiplex PCR assay. TCRdb mirrors the immuneACCESS table, restricted to in-frame sequences. Some clones are absent from its copies; in checked studies, under half trace to an unresolved V gene, and the reason for the others is unknown. Here the sample has around 14,000 clones; roughly nine tenths occur a single time. The ten largest clonotypes hold 5% to 6.5% of the sample. Sequenced sample: CD8+ T cells from blood. The receptors shown here come from a human donor with classical Hodgkin lymphoma.

A word on this clone: Other DNA sequences in the same sample also yield this CDR3. V and J are TRBV7-9 and TRBJ1-1; possibly TRBD1 for D (6 bases). Trimming cost V 6 bases and J 6 bases, with 8 bases left between them. Germline loops: CDR1 SEHNR, CDR2 FQNEAQ (reference sequence). The CDR3 length is 11 residues. The CDR3 DNA reads TGTGCCAGCAGAAGGGGGGCTGAAGCTTTCTTT. It encodes CASRRGAEAFF. Full variable domain (outside the CDR3, taken from reference TRBV7-9 and TRBJ1-1): DTGVSQNPRHKITKRGQNVTFRCDPISEHNRLYWYRQTLGQGPEFLTYFQNEAQLEKSRLLSDRFSAERPKGSFSTLEIQRTEQGDSAMYLCASRRGAEAFFGQGTRLTVV.

The genes are TRBV15 and TRBJ2-5, with unresolved D. The CDR3 spans 13 residues. Germline assignment: CDR1 LNHNV and CDR2 YYDKDF (reference sequence). V was pared by 0 bases and J by 3 bases, with 5 bases between. The CDR3 is CATSRDTEETQYF. Here the CDR3 DNA reads TGTGCCACCAGCAGAGACACAGAAGAGACCCAGTACTTC.